This passage covers 5 T cell receptor beta chains from one sample sequenced in a study of shared clonotypes between healthy human individuals. Method: immunoSEQ multiplex PCR; TCRdb's copy keeps in-frame clones and lacks some. The sample includes over a million clones, approximately 98.5% of them seen just once. Sequenced sample: naive CD4+ T cells sorted from blood. Subset meaning: CD45RA+ positively selected. These receptor sequences come from a man between 25 and 39 years old in good health.

The chain has TRBV2 and TRBJ2-7, with 8 bases lining up with TRBD2. The CDR3 runs 15 residues. Germline assignment: CDR1 SNHLY and CDR2 FYNNEI. J gave up 7 bases and V 4 bases, and 12 bases lay outside the gene matches. The CDR3 is CASSVPGGDYGEQYF. The CDR3 DNA follows: TGTGCCAGCAGTGTCCCCGGGGGGGACTACGGGGAGCAGTACTTC.

This clone was seen only once. The chain couples TRBV19 to TRBJ2-1, with TRBD2 matching over 7 bases. The germline V gene encodes CDR1 LNHDA and CDR2 SQIVND (reference sequence). Losses at the gene ends were 7 bases for V and 2 bases for J; bases not matched to a gene: 5. CDR3 size: 14 residues. The CDR3 protein is CASTSGRPYNEQFF. As DNA, the CDR3 is TGTGCCAGTACTTCCGGGAGGCCCTACAATGAGCAGTTCTTC.

As to this clone: The identical CDR3 is also encoded by other nucleotide sequences in the sample. J is TRBJ2-2 and V is TRBV18; D gene ambiguous. There are 12 residues in the CDR3. CDR1 is KGHSH and CDR2 is LQKENI in the germline V gene. Deletions cut 3 bases from V and 6 bases from J, with 5 bases between. The CDR3 protein is CASSPRAGELFF. The DNA of the CDR3 is TGTGCCAGCTCACCTCGGGCCGGGGAGCTGTTTTTT. The complete variable domain, with remaining parts taken from reference TRBV18 and TRBJ2-2, reads NAGVMQNPRHLVRRRGQEARLRCSPMKGHSHVYWYRQLPEEGLKFMVYLQKENIIDESGMPKERFSAEFPKEGPSILRIQQVVRGDSAAYFCASSPRAGELFFGEGSRLTVL.

V gene TRBV18 combines with J gene TRBJ2-3, with 9 bases aligning to TRBD1. The CDR3 is made up of 18 amino acids. V gave up 3 bases and J gave up 4 bases; unmatched junction bases: 14. Per germline, CDR1 KGHSH and CDR2 LQKENI. The CDR3 loop reads CASSPIVQGAFPSDTQYF. The DNA for the CDR3 is TGTGCCAGCTCACCTATTGTACAGGGGGCATTTCCATCAGATACGCAGTATTTT.

The chain has TRBV2 and TRBJ2-1; 9 positions match TRBD1. Germline V gene sequence: CDR1 SNHLY, CDR2 FYNNEI. Losses at the gene ends were 10 bases for V and 4 bases for J; bases not matched to a gene: 8. The CDR3 extends over 14 amino acids. CDR3 loop: CATSGTGSYNEQFF. The CDR3 bases are TGTGCCACATCCGGGACAGGGAGTTACAATGAGCAGTTCTTC.